Listed here is a single T cell receptor (beta chain). The antigen is not known. Primers for the PCR totalled 60 Vbeta and 13 Jbeta. Using immunoSEQ multiplex PCR, the repertoire was profiled, and TCRdb retains in-frame clones only, with some absent. This sample yields around 200,000 clones, of which about 80% are seen a single time; 1.5% to 2% belongs to the top ten. The ends were cut back, 2 bases at V and 1 base at J, with 6 bases in the middle. The CDR3 has 13 residues. Germline V gene sequence: CDR1 SGHRS, CDR2 YFSETQ. These data belong to a study of cytomegalovirus exposure and HLA in healthy donors. Overall study findings and caveats: Later analysis identified a missense DCLRE1C variant that was linked to TCR beta V- and J-gene trimming. The productive fraction for most TCR beta V segments was about 87% or about 30% in an earlier analysis. In vitro checks showed that a few CMV-associated chains really do target CMV antigens.

The chain joins TRBV5-1 to TRBJ2-5; no clear D gene. The sample consisted of PBMCs. This sequence was found in a man aged 30 to 45 in good health and CMV-seronegative. The CDR3: CASSFDSQETQYF. The CDR3, as DNA: TGCGCCAGCAGCTTTGACTCCCAAGAGACCCAGTACTTC.